A single sample is the source of the 9 T cell receptor beta chains below, sequenced in a study of cytomegalovirus exposure and HLA in healthy donors. Produced via immunoSEQ multiplex PCR; TCRdb's table is partial and in-frame only. Of more than 250,000 clones listed, roughly nine tenths were seen once; the top ten hold roughly 1.1%. Sequencing used PBMCs. The receptors stem from a woman aged 25-40 years in good health and CMV-seropositive.

This clone came up once. The chain joins TRBV18 to TRBJ2-7; D is unclear. CDR1 and CDR2 from the germline V gene are KGHSH and LQKENI. V was trimmed by 2 bases and J by 0 bases, leaving 5 bases between them. CDR3 size: 13 residues. CDR3 bases: TGTGCCAGCTCACCATATTCCTCCTACGAGCAGTACTTC. This codes for CASSPYSSYEQYF.

The chain combines TRBV27 with TRBJ1-1; 8 bases fit TRBD1. The CDR3 has 14 residues. CDR1 MNHEY and CDR2 SMNVEV come from the germline V gene (reference sequence). V was pared by 5 bases and J by 1 base, with 3 bases of the junction left unmatched. CDR3 loop: CASSPGTGNTEAFF. The CDR3 DNA follows: TGTGCCAGCAGTCCCGGGACAGGGAACACTGAAGCTTTCTTT.

This clone has just one count. J is TRBJ2-7 and V is TRBV28, with TRBD2 as a possible D gene (5 bases). The CDR3 has 13 residues. Trimming took 8 bases from V and 3 from J, leaving 14 bases between them. CDR1 is MDHEN, CDR2 SYDVKM, per germline. The CDR3 reads CASRLDSDYEQYF. The DNA for the CDR3 is TGTGCCAGCCGACTGGACTCGGACTACGAGCAGTACTTC.

The V gene is TRBV18, the J gene TRBJ2-1, with D perhaps TRBD1 (5 bases). CDR3 length equals 17 residues. V lost 1 base to trimming and J lost 0 bases, with 13 bases between them. The V gene's germline CDR1 is KGHSH and CDR2 LQKENI. This CDR3 is CASSPLLGVNSYNEQFF. The CDR3 nucleotides are TGTGCCAGCTCACCACTATTAGGGGTGAACTCCTACAATGAGCAGTTCTTC.

The chain has TRBV19 and TRBJ2-1; D gene ambiguous. The CDR3 has 15 amino acids. Germline V gene data show CDR1 as LNHDA and CDR2 as SQIVND (reference sequence). Trimming cost V 2 bases and J 5 bases, with 13 bases left between them. CDR3 sequence (DNA): TGTGCCAGTAGTATACCCGGTTATAGGGACAATGAGCAGTTCTTC. Translated, it gives CASSIPGYRDNEQFF.

The chain links TRBV27 to TRBJ2-2, with 7 nucleotides matching TRBD2. CDR3 length: 13 amino acids. With 11 bases clipped from V and 4 bases from J, the junction kept 7 bases outside the gene matches. CDR1 MNHEY and CDR2 SMNVEV come from the germline V gene (reference sequence). The CDR3 sequence is CAGRRGVTGELFF. CDR3 sequence (DNA): TGTGCCGGCCGACGGGGGGTCACCGGGGAGCTGTTTTTT.

V gene TRBV29-1 combines with J gene TRBJ2-2; 9 bases align to TRBD2. CDR1 is SQVTM, CDR2 ANQGSEA, per germline. Unmatched junction bases numbered 8, after V lost 3 bases and J lost 6 bases. The CDR3 runs to 15 residues. The CDR3 is CSVEMAGGPSGELFF. The CDR3 DNA is TGCAGCGTTGAGATGGCGGGAGGGCCTTCCGGGGAGCTGTTTTTT.

V usage is TRBV9 and J usage is TRBJ2-3, with a possible D match to TRBD2 (5 bases). Between the trimmed V and J ends, which lost 4 bases and 0 bases, there was a span of 9 bases. This CDR3 comprises 14 residues. Germline loops: CDR1 SGDLS, CDR2 YYNGEE. The CDR3 DNA follows: TGTGCCAGCAGCCCCGGCGGGAGCACAGATACGCAGTATTTT. Translated: CASSPGGSTDTQYF.

J is TRBJ1-4 and V is TRBV14, with TRBD1 as a possible D gene (6 bases). This CDR3 is built from 15 residues. V dropped 2 bases and J dropped 7 bases, with 14 bases sitting between them. CDR1 and CDR2 (germline): SGHDN, FVKESK. CDR3 coding DNA: TGTGCCAGCAGCCAACACCAGGGGCGGGGTGAAAAACTGTTTTTT. It codes for CASSQHQGRGEKLFF.